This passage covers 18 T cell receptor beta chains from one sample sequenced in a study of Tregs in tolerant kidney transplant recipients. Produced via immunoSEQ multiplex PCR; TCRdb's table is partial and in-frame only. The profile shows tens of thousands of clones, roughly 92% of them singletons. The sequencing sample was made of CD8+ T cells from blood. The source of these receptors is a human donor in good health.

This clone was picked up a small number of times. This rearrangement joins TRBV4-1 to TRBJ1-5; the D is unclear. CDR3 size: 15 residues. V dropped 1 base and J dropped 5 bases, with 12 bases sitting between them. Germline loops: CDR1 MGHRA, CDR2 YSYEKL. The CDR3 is CASSQVAVGYQPQHF. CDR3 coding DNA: TGCGCCAGCAGCCAAGTAGCCGTTGGCTATCAGCCCCAGCATTTT.

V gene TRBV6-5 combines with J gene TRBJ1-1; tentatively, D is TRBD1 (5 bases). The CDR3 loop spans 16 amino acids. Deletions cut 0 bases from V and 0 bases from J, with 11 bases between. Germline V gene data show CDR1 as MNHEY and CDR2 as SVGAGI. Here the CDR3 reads CASSYSTGEVNTEAFF. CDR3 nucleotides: TGTGCCAGCAGTTACTCGACGGGGGAGGTGAACACTGAAGCTTTCTTT.

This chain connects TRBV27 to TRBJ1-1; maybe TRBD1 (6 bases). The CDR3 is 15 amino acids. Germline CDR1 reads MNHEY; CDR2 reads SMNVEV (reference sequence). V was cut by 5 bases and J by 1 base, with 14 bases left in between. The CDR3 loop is CASSPLWTANTEAFF. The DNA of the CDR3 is TGTGCCAGCAGTCCGCTCTGGACAGCGAACACTGAAGCTTTCTTT.

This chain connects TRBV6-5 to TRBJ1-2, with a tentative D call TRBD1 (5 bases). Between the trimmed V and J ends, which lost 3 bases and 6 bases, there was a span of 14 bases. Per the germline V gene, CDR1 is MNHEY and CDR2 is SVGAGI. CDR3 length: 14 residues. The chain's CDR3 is CASSYLGPADGYTF. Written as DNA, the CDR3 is TGTGCCAGCAGTTATCTGGGGCCCGCGGATGGCTACACCTTC.

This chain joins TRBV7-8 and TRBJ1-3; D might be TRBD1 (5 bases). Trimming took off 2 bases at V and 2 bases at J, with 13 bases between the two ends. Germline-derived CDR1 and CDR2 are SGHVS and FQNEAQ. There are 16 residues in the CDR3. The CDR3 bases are TGTGCCAGCAGCTTAATTTGGGGGAGAGCTGGAAACACCATATATTTT. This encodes CASSLIWGRAGNTIYF.

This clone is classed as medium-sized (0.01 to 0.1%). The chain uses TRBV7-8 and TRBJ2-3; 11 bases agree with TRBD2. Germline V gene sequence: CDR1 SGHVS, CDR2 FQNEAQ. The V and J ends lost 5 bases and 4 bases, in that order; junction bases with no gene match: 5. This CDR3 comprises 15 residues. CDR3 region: CASSKTSGTADTQYF. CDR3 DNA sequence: TGTGCCAGCAGCAAGACTAGCGGGACGGCAGATACGCAGTATTTT.

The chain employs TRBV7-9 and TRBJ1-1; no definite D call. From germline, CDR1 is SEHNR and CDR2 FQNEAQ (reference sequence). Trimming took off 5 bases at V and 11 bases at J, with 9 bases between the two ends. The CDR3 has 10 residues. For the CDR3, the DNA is TGTGCCAGCAGCCCCAGGATGGCTTTCTTT. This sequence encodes CASSPRMAFF.

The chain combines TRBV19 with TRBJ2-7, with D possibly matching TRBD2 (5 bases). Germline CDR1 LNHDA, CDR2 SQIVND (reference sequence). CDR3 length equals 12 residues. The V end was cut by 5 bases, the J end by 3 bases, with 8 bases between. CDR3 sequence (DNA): TGTGCCAGTAGTGGAGACTACTACGAGCAGTACTTC. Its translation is CASSGDYYEQYF.

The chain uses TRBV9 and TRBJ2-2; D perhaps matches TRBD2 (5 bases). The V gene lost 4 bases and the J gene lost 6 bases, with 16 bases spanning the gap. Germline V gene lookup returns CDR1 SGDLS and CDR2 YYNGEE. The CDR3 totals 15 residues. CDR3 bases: TGTGCCAGCAGCCCTGGAGGACTGGTGGCCGGGGAGCTGTTTTTT. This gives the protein CASSPGGLVAGELFF.

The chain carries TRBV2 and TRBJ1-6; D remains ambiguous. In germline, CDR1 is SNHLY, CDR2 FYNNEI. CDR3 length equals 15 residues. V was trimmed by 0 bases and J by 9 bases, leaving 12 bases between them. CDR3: CASSEALGSGSPLHF. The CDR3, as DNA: TGTGCCAGCAGTGAAGCCTTAGGATCCGGTTCACCCCTCCACTTT.

In nucleotides, the CDR3 is TGTGCCACCAGCCTCGAAGGTGGGACAGGGGGCGCGGGAGATACGCAGTATTTT. It codes for CATSLEGGTGGAGDTQYF. This chain joins TRBV15 and TRBJ2-3; 12 bases are a match to TRBD1. Germline trimming cut 5 bases from V and 5 bases from J; bases unmatched to any gene: 14. Germline V gene sequence: CDR1 LNHNV, CDR2 YYDKDF (reference sequence). This CDR3 region has 18 residues.

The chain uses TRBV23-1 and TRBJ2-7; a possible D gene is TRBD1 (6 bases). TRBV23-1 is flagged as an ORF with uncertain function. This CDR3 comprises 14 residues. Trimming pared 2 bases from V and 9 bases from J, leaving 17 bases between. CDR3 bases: TGCGCCAGCAGTCAAACACACCACAGGGTCGTGCAGTACTTC. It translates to CASSQTHHRVVQYF.

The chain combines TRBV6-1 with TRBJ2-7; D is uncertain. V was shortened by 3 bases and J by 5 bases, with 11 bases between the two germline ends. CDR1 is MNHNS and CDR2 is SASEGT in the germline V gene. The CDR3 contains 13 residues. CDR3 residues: CASSDLLVNEQYF. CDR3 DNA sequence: TGTGCCAGCAGTGATCTTTTGGTAAACGAGCAGTACTTC.

The CDR3 loop reads CASAIWADTEAFF. The CDR3 region has the DNA TGTGCCAGCGCCATCTGGGCCGACACTGAAGCTTTCTTT. The chain is built from TRBV6-6 and TRBJ1-1; D is unresolved. Per germline, CDR1 MNHNY and CDR2 SVGAGI (reference sequence). V was trimmed by 8 bases and J by 3 bases, leaving 13 bases between them. The CDR3 runs to 13 residues.

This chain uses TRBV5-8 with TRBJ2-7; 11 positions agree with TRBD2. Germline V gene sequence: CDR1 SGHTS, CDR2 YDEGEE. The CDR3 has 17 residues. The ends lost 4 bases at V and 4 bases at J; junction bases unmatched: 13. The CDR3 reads CASSIRVAGGPVYEQYF. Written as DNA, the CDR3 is TGTGCCAGCAGCATCCGGGTAGCGGGGGGGCCGGTGTACGAGCAGTACTTC. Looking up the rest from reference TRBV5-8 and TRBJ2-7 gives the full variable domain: EAGVTQSPTHLIKTRGQQATLRCSPISGHTSVYWYQQALGLGLQFLLWYDEGEERNRGNFPPRFSGRQFPNYSSELNVNALELEDSALYLCASSIRVAGGPVYEQYFGPGTRLTVT.

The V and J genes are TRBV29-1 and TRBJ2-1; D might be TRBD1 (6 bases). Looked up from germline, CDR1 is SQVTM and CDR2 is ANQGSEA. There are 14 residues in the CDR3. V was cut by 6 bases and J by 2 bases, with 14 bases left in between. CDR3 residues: CSVDTGPPYNEQFF. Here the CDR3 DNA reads TGCAGCGTCGATACAGGGCCCCCCTACAATGAGCAGTTCTTC.

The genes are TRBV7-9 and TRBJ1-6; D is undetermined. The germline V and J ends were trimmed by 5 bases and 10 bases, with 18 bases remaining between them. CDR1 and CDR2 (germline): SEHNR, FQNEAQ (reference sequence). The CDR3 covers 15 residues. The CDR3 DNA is TGTGCCAGCAGCCGCGGGATCGGGTGGTACTCACCCCTCCACTTT. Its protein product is CASSRGIGWYSPLHF.

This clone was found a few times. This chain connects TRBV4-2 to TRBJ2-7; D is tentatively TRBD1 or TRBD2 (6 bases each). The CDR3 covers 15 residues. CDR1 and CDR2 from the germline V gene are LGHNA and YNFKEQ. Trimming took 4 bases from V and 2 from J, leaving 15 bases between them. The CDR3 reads CASSPHEGGPYEQYF. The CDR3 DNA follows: TGTGCCAGCAGCCCCCACGAGGGGGGCCCCTACGAGCAGTACTTC.